Listed below are T cell receptor beta chains from one sample, sequenced in a study of T cells after yellow fever vaccination. TCRdb redid the calling of the 5' RACE reads with MiXCR, one entry per CDR3 protein. The sample holds approximately 350,000 distinct CDR3 sequences; around a tenth are singletons and the top ten take more than 15%. The sample in question was PBMCs, obtained on the day of the first yellow fever vaccination. Receptors were obtained from a man between 18 and 35 years old who received the YFV17D yellow fever vaccine. Each CDR3 is given with its conserved first and last residue. A D gene is named only where the DNA matches it firmly. Only part of the rows carry a size: once, few, many, or a class if the clone is expanded.

d_gene	abundance	len	j_gene	v_gene	CDR3nt	CDR3aa
NA	once	15	TRBJ2-5	TRBV5-1	TGCGCCAGCAGCTGGCGGGGCGGCGGATCGGAGACCCAGTACTTC	CASSWRGGGSETQYF
TRBD1	few	15	TRBJ2-7	TRBV4-1	TGCGCCAGCAGCCATCGGACAGGGGGCTTTTACGAGCAGTACTTC	CASSHRTGGFYEQYF
NA	NA	15	TRBJ2-1	TRBV29-1	TGCAGTGTGAGGGAGCTCTCCGGCTCCTACAATGAGCAGTTCTTC	CSVRELSGSYNEQFF
NA	NA	15	TRBJ2-2	TRBV6-1	TGTGCCAGCAGTGGAGGCCTACTTCCCCCTGGGGAGCTGTTTTTT	CASSGGLLPPGELFF
TRBD2	NA	15	TRBJ2-1	TRBV10-2	TGCGCCAGCAGTGAGGGGGGACTAGCGGGGGGACGGAGGTTCTTC	CASSEGGLAGGRRFF
TRBD2	NA	16	TRBJ2-7	TRBV5-1	TGCGCCAGCAGCAGTGGGACTAGCGGGGGGATCTACGAGCAGTACTTC	CASSSGTSGGIYEQYF
NA	NA	11	TRBJ2-1	TRBV29-1	TGCAGCGTTGATGGTTTACGAGAGCAGTTCTTC	CSVDGLREQFF
NA	few	15	TRBJ2-4	TRBV5-4	TGTGCCAGCAGCTTTAAGGGGCAAGGCAAAAACATTCAGTACTTC	CASSFKGQGKNIQYF
TRBD2	few	17	TRBJ2-4	TRBV5-4	TGTGCCAGCAGCTTGGATCCTAGCGGGGAGGTTCGAAACATTCAGTACTTC	CASSLDPSGEVRNIQYF
NA	NA	15	TRBJ2-3	TRBV7-8	TGTGCCAGCAGCTATCCCCTTGCGGGGCCAGATACGCAGTATTTT	CASSYPLAGPDTQYF
NA	NA	16	TRBJ2-2	TRBV7-7	TGTGCTAGCAGCTTAGGGTGGGGCTCGAACACCGGGGAGCTGTTTTTT	CASSLGWGSNTGELFF
NA	NA	15	TRBJ2-3	TRBV4-3	TGCGCCAGCAGCCAAGAGGGGCAGGGGACAGATACGCAGTATTTT	CASSQEGQGTDTQYF
NA	NA	14	TRBJ1-4	TRBV11-2	TGTGCCAGCAGCGTATTCGGGCGGAACGAAAAACTGTTTTTT	CASSVFGRNEKLFF
NA	NA	14	TRBJ1-2	TRBV12-3/TRBV12-4	TGTGCCAGCAGTCCGGGACACGCCAACTATGGCTACACCTTC	CASSPGHANYGYTF
NA	NA	15	TRBJ1-2	TRBV13	TGTGCCAGCAGCTTAGAGGGCAGCTCCAACTATGGCTACACCTTC	CASSLEGSSNYGYTF
TRBD1	NA	14	TRBJ1-1	TRBV12-3/TRBV12-4	TGTGCCAGCAGTACCGGACAGGGGCTCCCTGAAGCTTTCTTT	CASSTGQGLPEAFF